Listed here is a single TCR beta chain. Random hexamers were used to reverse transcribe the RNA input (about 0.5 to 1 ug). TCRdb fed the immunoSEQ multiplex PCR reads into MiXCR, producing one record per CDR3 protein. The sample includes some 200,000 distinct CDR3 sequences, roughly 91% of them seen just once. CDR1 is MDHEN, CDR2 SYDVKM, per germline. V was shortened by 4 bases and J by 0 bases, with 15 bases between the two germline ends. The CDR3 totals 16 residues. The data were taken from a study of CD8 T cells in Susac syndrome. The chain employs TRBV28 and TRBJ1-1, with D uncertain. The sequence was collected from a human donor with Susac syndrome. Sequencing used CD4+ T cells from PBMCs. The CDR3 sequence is CASSYPWRGVNTEAFF. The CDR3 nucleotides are TGTGCCAGCAGTTACCCGTGGAGAGGAGTGAACACTGAAGCTTTCTTT.